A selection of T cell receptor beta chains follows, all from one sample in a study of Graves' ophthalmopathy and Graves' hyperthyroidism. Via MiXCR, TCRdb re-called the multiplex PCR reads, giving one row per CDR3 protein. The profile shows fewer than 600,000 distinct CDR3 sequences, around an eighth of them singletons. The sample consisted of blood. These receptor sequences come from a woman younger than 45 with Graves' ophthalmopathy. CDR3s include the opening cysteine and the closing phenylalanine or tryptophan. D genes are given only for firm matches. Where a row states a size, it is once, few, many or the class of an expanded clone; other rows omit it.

CASSPSDRDYGYTF TGTGCCAGCAGTCCCTCCGACAGGGACTATGGCTACACCTTC TRBV6-1 TRBD1 TRBJ1-2 many 14
CASSQYGQQLGSPLHF TGTGCCAGCAGCCAATATGGACAGCAGCTGGGTTCACCCCTCCACTTT TRBV16 . TRBJ1-6 . 16
CASSQAGTGTLVYGYTF TGCGCCAGCAGCCAAGCCGGGACCGGGACCCTGGTCTATGGCTACACCTTC TRBV4-1 . TRBJ1-2 many 17
CASKRGLSGEQYF TGTGCCAGCAAAAGGGGACTAAGCGGGGAGCAGTACTTC TRBV6-1 TRBD2 TRBJ2-7 many 13
CASSLPDSSNQPQHF TGTGCCAGCAGTTTGCCCGACAGTAGCAATCAGCCCCAGCATTTT TRBV28 . TRBJ1-5 many 15
CASCPDRDQPQHF TGTGCCAGCTGCCCCGACCGAGATCAGCCCCAGCATTTT TRBV2 . TRBJ1-5 many 13
CASSERGPMNTEAFF TGCGCCAGCAGTGAGAGGGGGCCCATGAACACTGAAGCTTTCTTT TRBV10-2 TRBD1 TRBJ1-1 many 15
CSARTDSLNTEAFF TGCAGTGCTAGGACCGACAGTCTGAACACTGAAGCTTTCTTT TRBV20-1 . TRBJ1-1 many 14
CASSARRAPLGTEAFF TGTGCCAGTAGTGCCCGGCGGGCGCCCCTGGGCACTGAAGCTTTCTTT TRBV19 . TRBJ1-1 . 16
CASSYLGPRSTEAFF TGTGCCAGCAGTTACCTGGGACCCCGAAGTACTGAAGCTTTCTTT TRBV6-5 . TRBJ1-1 few 15
CASSQDRFYSGNTIYF TGTGCCAGCAGCCAAGACCGGTTTTACTCTGGAAACACCATATATTTT TRBV14 . TRBJ1-3 many 16
CASSFWTTGQETQYF TGTGCCAGCAGCTTTTGGACCACAGGTCAAGAGACCCAGTACTTC TRBV7-9 . TRBJ2-5 many 15
CASSQGFLGVW TGCGCCAGCAGCCAAGGATTTCTCGGGGTTTGG TRBV4-1 . TRBJ1-2 . 11
CASSEGAGDNTEAFF TGTGCCAGCAGTGAAGGGGCAGGAGACAACACTGAAGCTTTCTTT TRBV6-1 . TRBJ1-1 many 15
CTSSPTAGAGNEQYF TGTACCAGTAGTCCCACCGCGGGGGCAGGCAACGAGCAGTACTTC TRBV19 . TRBJ2-7 few 15
CASVGQGFGEQYF TGTGCCTCGGTGGGACAGGGGTTTGGGGAGCAGTACTTC TRBV28 TRBD1 TRBJ2-7 . 13
CASSFEAGISYEQYF TGCGCCAGCAGCTTCGAAGCGGGGATATCCTACGAGCAGTACTTC TRBV5-1 TRBD2 TRBJ2-7 few 15
CASDRVNTEAFF TGTGCCAGCGATCGGGTGAACACTGAAGCTTTCTTT TRBV6-5 . TRBJ1-1 many 12
CASSLDPRQGATYEQYF TGTGCCAGCAGCTTAGATCCCCGACAGGGGGCTACCTACGAGCAGTACTTC TRBV7-6 TRBD1 TRBJ2-7 many 17
CASSHKTGSQNIQYF TGCGCCAGCAGCCATAAGACAGGGTCTCAAAACATTCAGTACTTC TRBV5-1 TRBD1 TRBJ2-4 many 15
CASSAEGGHYGYTF TGCGCCAGCAGTGCCGAGGGGGGGCACTATGGCTACACCTTC TRBV10-2 . TRBJ1-2 many 14
CSARTTIQETQYF TGCAGCGCCCGGACTACCATCCAAGAGACCCAGTACTTC TRBV29-1 . TRBJ2-5 many 13
CASSLRGGGSNQPQHF TGTGCCAGCAGTTTACGTGGAGGGGGCAGCAATCAGCCCCAGCATTTT TRBV12-3/TRBV12-4 TRBD1 TRBJ1-5 many 16
CASIGFDEQYF TGTGCCAGCATCGGCTTCGACGAGCAGTACTTC TRBV25-1 . TRBJ2-7 . 11
CASSWGLTGTYGYTF TGTGCCAGCAGTTGGGGACTGACAGGGACTTATGGCTACACCTTC TRBV6-5 TRBD1 TRBJ1-2 many 15
CSASLLGVLIQGSYEQYF TGCAGTGCTAGCCTCCTAGGGGTGTTGATACAGGGATCCTACGAGCAGTACTTC TRBV20-1 . TRBJ2-7 many 18
CASSSMATRGRETQYF TGCGCCAGCAGCTCGATGGCCACTCGGGGTCGAGAGACCCAGTACTTC TRBV5-1 . TRBJ2-5 many 16
CASSSVAGGYYEQYF TGTGCCAGCAGTTCCGTGGCGGGGGGGTACTACGAGCAGTACTTC TRBV6-5 TRBD2 TRBJ2-7 . 15
CASSELTGELFF TGTGCCAGCAGTGAGCTCACCGGGGAGCTGTTTTTT TRBV6-1 . TRBJ2-2 many 12